This T cell receptor (beta chain) was sequenced in a study of blood T cell repertoires in COVID-19. Sequencing was performed with immunoSEQ multiplex PCR; in TCRdb, only in-frame clones are kept and a portion is missing. The sample records around 220,000 clones, more than 80% being singletons. The V gene end was trimmed by 10 bases and the J gene end by 5 bases; junction bases not matched to a gene: 16. This CDR3 has 16 amino acids. Germline assignment: CDR1 SGHAT and CDR2 FQNNGV. The sample comprised peripheral blood. The chain employs TRBV11-2 and TRBJ2-3, with TRBD2 matching over 9 bases. The TCR sequence derives from a woman aged 80 or over with COVID-19, enrolled during active disease. The CDR3 region is CAIARRGGLGGDTQYF. The CDR3 region has the DNA TGTGCCATAGCCCGGCGGGGGGGCCTCGGGGGAGATACGCAGTATTTT.